This T cell receptor (beta chain) derives from a study of human T cells and chemical hapten exposure. Study-wide background: Once 0.01% DPC had been applied to the upper back by patch test, readings were taken at 6 days.

The germline V gene has CDR1 MDHEN and CDR2 SYDVKM. This CDR3 spans 15 amino acids. The junction had 9 bases not matched to a gene; V was cut back by 6 bases and J by 4 bases. The time point was: pre-sensitization, week 0. Treatment indicated: therapeutic diphenylcyclopropenone sensitization with weekly scalp DPC. TCRdb recomputed calls from the RACE reads with MiXCR, one row per CDR3 protein. The sample has some 200,000 distinct CDR3 sequences, approximately 31% seen once; the top ten hold roughly 3%. Study outcomes and limitations: Among TCRs, those above 1 in 1000 frequency were unaffected by DPC sensitization. Controls had significantly fewer large CDR3 similarity clusters than were formed by expanded TCRs.

As concerns this clonotype: The target antigen is unknown.

This chain links TRBV28 with TRBJ1-5; 7 bases map to TRBD1. This receptor was obtained from a woman in her 30s with alopecia areata. Some clones in this sample may be carry-over from other donors' samples. The specimen comprised whole blood, sampled in connection with sensitization to the hapten diphenylcyclopropenone (DPC). The CDR3: CASSRKTGMNQPQHF. The CDR3 nucleotides are TGTGCCAGCAGCCGTAAGACAGGGATGAATCAGCCCCAGCATTTT.